This T cell receptor (beta chain) was recovered during a study of CD8 T cells in Susac syndrome. Across the whole study: Sequenced Susac syndrome patients included 5 or 6 with clinically active disease and eight in remission.

Random hexamers were used to reverse transcribe the RNA input (about 0.5 to 1 ug). One entry per CDR3 protein results from TCRdb running MiXCR on the immunoSEQ multiplex PCR reads. Of about 140,000 distinct CDR3 sequences listed, 85% to 95% are singletons. Looked up from germline, CDR1 is MDHEN and CDR2 is SYDVKM. The germline V and J ends were trimmed by 3 bases and 12 bases, with 15 bases remaining between them. The CDR3 extends over 13 amino acids. The TCR originated in a human donor with Susac syndrome. This chain joins TRBV28 and TRBJ2-1, with a weak D call TRBD2 (6 bases). Sequenced material: CD4+ T cells from PBMCs. The chain's CDR3 is CASSFPTRSVQFF. The CDR3 DNA reads as TGTGCCAGCAGTTTTCCGACTAGATCTGTGCAGTTCTTC.